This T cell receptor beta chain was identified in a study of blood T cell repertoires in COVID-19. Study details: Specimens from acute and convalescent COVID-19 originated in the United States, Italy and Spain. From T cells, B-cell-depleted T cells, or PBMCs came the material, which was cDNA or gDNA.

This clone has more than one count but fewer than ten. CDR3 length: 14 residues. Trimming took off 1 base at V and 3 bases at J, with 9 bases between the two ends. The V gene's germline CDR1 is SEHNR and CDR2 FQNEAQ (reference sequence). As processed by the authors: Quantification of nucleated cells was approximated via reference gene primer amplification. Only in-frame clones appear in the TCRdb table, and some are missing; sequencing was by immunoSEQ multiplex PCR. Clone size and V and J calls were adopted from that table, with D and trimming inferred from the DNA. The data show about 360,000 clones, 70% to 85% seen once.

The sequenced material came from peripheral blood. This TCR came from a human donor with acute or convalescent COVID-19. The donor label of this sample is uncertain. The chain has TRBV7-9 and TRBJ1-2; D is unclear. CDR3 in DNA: TGTGCCAGCAGCTTAGTGTCGGGGTACTATGGCTACACCTTC. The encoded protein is CASSLVSGYYGYTF.